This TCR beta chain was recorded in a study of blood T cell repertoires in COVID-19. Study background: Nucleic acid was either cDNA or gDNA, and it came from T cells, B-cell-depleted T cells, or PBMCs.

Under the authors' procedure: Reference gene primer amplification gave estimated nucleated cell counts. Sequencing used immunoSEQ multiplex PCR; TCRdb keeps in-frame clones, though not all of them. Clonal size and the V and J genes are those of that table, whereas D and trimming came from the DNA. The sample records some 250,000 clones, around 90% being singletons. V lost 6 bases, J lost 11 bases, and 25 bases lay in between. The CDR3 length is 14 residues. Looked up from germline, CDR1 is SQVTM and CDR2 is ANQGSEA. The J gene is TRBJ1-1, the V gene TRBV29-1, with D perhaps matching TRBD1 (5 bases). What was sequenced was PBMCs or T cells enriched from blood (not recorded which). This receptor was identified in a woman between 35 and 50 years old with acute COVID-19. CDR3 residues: CSVTSGEGPGEAFF. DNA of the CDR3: TGCAGCGTCACGTCGGGGGAGGGCCCTGGTGAGGCTTTCTTT.